The rows below give T cell receptor beta chains drawn from one sample of a study of blood T cells in healthy people across ages. TCRdb analysed the 5' RACE reads with MiXCR anew, one entry per CDR3 protein. The sample contains some 1.4 million distinct CDR3 sequences, 42% of which appear only once. Sequencing used blood. The receptor set was obtained from a woman aged 18-29 years in good health. The CDR3 runs from the conserved cysteine through the conserved F or W. Fields, in order: V gene, CDR3 protein.

TRBV14 CASSQMGGGTQYF
TRBV20-1 CSAPTGFGYGYTF
TRBV9 CASSVGGVFNEQYF
TRBV5-1 CASGTAANNEQYF
TRBV29-1 CSVDSETSDILSYNEQFF
TRBV6-5 CASSSTSGLTYNEQFF
TRBV4-1 CASSQEGAGGADTQYF
TRBV12-3/TRBV12-4 CASRGSHEKLFF
TRBV28 CASSRRLAEDEQYF
TRBV20-1 CSARGSSAPNTGELFF
TRBV5-1 CASRPTGTPIQTYEQYF
TRBV6-1 CASKIGTGGNNEQYF
TRBV12-3/TRBV12-4 CAGGQGNYEQYF
TRBV5-1 CASSLEELAAQYF
TRBV6-1 CASRGTYTDTQYF
TRBV7-9 CASSLAFGGAAYNEQFF
TRBV4-1 CASSPVGLQRSSYNSPLHF
TRBV10-3 CAISPGSSYNSPLHF
TRBV7-2 CASSSPPGSSSYNEQFF
TRBV2 CASSAGTGGRYGYTF
TRBV10-3 CAIREGAVNSPLHF
TRBV6-1 CASSTYGGGPGGYNEQFF
TRBV10-3 CAISEDTFSSYNEQYF
TRBV27 CASSSTGGPILEEQYF
TRBV5-1 CASSLGQGIYGYTF
TRBV14 CASSHFGQGSYGYTF
TRBV3-1 CASSQTVTGANVLTF
TRBV5-1 CANSYTSGGTYEQYF
TRBV10-3 CAMAETGGADYGYTF
TRBV12-3/TRBV12-4 CASSLFGNQPQHF
TRBV2 CASRAGTTGRVDEKLFF
TRBV6-5 CASSPRTATGTEAFF
TRBV2 CASSDPGGLDEQYF
TRBV7-2 CASSTRDRGSEQYF
TRBV29-1 CSVEGLAGEVNTQYF
TRBV20-1 CSGMRAPYNEQYF
TRBV29-1 CSVRGVHYEQYF
TRBV6-2/TRBV6-3 CASSFNGNGYTF
TRBV7-2 CASSVGGPSTDTQYF
TRBV13 CASSLQREGSYEQYF
TRBV29-1 CSAVGGSSTDTQYF